The TCR beta chain under discussion was sequenced for a study of T-cell memory formation after mild COVID-19. Details on this clonotype: The antigen is not known.

Points from the study as a whole: Mainly CM and EM harbored the contracting CD4+ clones; mainly EMRA harbored the CD8+ ones. In pre-infection memory, a portion of responding clones appeared, which suggested that cross-reactive memory joined.

V trimming: 2 bases; J trimming: 7 bases; junction bases outside the gene matches: 16. Germline CDR1 reads SGHTA; CDR2 reads FQGNSA. This CDR3 has 18 residues. It was 5'RACE with constant-segment primers that produced the TCR alpha and TCR beta cDNA libraries, which carried sample barcodes and UMIs. TCRdb analysed the 5' RACE reads with MiXCR anew, one entry per CDR3 protein. The table lists some 210,000 distinct CDR3 sequences, 27% of them singletons. This chain links TRBV7-2 with TRBJ1-5; 8 bases agree with TRBD1. The clonotype originates from an adult woman who had mild COVID-19 (a few samples of this study predate the infection). Cell type and time point are not known. The specimen sequenced was PBMCs or a T cell subset sorted from them (not recorded which). The DNA of the CDR3 is TGTGCCAGCAGCTTAACCCCAGCCCGACAGGGGAGTTACCAGCCCCAGCATTTT. This encodes CASSLTPARQGSYQPQHF.